This T cell receptor (beta chain) was observed in a study of T cell repertoires in cytomegalovirus infection. Whole-study context: Public TCR beta signatures marked donors with CMV infection and the matching HLA. Whole-study results and caveats: Using cumulative public TCR beta family frequency, the authors identified those who carried CMV together with the relevant HLA. The response measured ex vivo was dominated by TCR beta clonotypes (HLA-C-restricted and CMV-specific).

Germline CDR1 is MNHEY and CDR2 is SVGEGT. Deletions cut 4 bases from V and 0 bases from J, with 10 bases between. This CDR3 comprises 16 residues. This clonotype was picked up a small number of times. What it binds is unknown. A single record per CDR3 protein comes from TCRdb applying MiXCR to the reads. The data show approximately 990,000 distinct CDR3 sequences, 31% seen once. The chain is built from TRBV6-2 or TRBV6-3 and TRBJ2-6; D is ambiguous. This sample comprised cultured CD8+ T cells from PBMCs, obtained from culture after CMV antigen stimulation. The TCR sequence derives from a human donor in good health (CMV status not recorded). Some clones in this sample may be carry-over from other donors' samples. Written as DNA, the CDR3 is TGTGCCAGCAGTTTCCTGTGGATCTCTGGGGCCAACGTCCTGACTTTC. Encoded protein: CASSFLWISGANVLTF.